One sample yielded the 29 T cell receptor beta chains listed below, sequenced in a study of T cells after yellow fever vaccination. TCRdb reprocessed the 5' RACE reads with MiXCR, giving one entry per CDR3 protein. The table includes hundreds of thousands of distinct CDR3 sequences, roughly 14% detected once. Here the sequenced sample was PBMCs, taken on the day of the yellow fever booster vaccination. The receptors come from a man younger than 40 who received the YFV17D yellow fever vaccine.

This clonotype was picked up a small number of times. The CDR3 DNA is TGCGCCAGCAGCTTAGGGACAATGGATGAAAAACTGTTTTTT. Residues: CASSLGTMDEKLFF. This rearrangement joins TRBV5-1 to TRBJ1-4, with D maybe TRBD1 (6 bases). Germline loops: CDR1 SGHRS, CDR2 YFSETQ. The CDR3 totals 14 residues. The V end was cut by 2 bases, the J end by 6 bases, with 11 bases between.

This clonotype turned up a few times. The V gene is TRBV12-3 or TRBV12-4, the J gene TRBJ1-2, with TRBD1 identical over 8 bases. With 6 bases clipped from V and 8 bases from J, the junction kept 8 bases outside the gene matches. This CDR3 is 13 amino acids long. The CDR3 coding sequence is TGTGCCAGCAGCCTACAGGGGGTTGTCGGCTACACCTTC. Translating it yields CASSLQGVVGYTF.

The chain links TRBV12-3 or TRBV12-4 to TRBJ1-3; no reliable D call. The CDR3 has 13 residues. V lost 4 bases and J lost 7, with 11 bases in between. The CDR3 spells CASSYLKRNTIYF. The CDR3 bases are TGTGCCAGCAGTTATCTGAAGCGGAACACCATATATTTT.

At least ten counts were recorded for this clonotype. The chain joins TRBV20-1 to TRBJ2-4; D is tentatively TRBD1 or TRBD2 (5 bases each). CDR1 and CDR2 (germline): DFQATT, SNEGSKA (reference sequence). This CDR3 has 13 residues. V lost 1 base and J lost 8, with 12 bases in between. The CDR3 spells CSARAEGRDIQYF. As DNA, the CDR3 is TGCAGTGCTAGAGCTGAGGGACGGGACATTCAGTACTTC.

The chain combines TRBV30 with TRBJ2-7; D is unclear. The CDR3 is made up of 12 amino acids. The V and J ends lost 1 base and 3 bases respectively, with 7 bases between them. Germline CDR1 GTSNPN, CDR2 SVGIG (reference sequence). The CDR3, as DNA: TGTGCCTGGAGTGACCCTCTCTACGAGCAGTACTTC. It yields the protein CAWSDPLYEQYF.

The rearrangement joins TRBV14 to TRBJ2-5; 7 positions match TRBD1. The ends lost 5 bases at V and 4 bases at J; junction bases unmatched: 10. From germline, CDR1 is SGHDN and CDR2 FVKESK. The CDR3 extends over 15 amino acids. The CDR3 region has the DNA TGTGCCAGCAGCACAGGGGTCGTGTGGGGAGAGACCCAGTACTTC. This sequence encodes CASSTGVVWGETQYF.

With regard to this clonotype: The germline gene is not matched at one end of the junction; a read error may be the cause. This chain uses TRBV7-7 with TRBJ2-2, with D perhaps matching TRBD1 (6 bases). The CDR3 runs 14 residues. The germline CDR1 and CDR2 sequences are SSHAT and FNYEAQ (reference sequence). The CDR3 coding sequence is TGTGCTAGCAGGGCTCAAGGGGGCACCGGGGAGCTGTTTTTT. Its translation is CASRAQGGTGELFF.

This clonotype was seen a few times. The V call is TRBV29-1, the J call TRBJ1-1, with a possible D match to TRBD1 (6 bases). The CDR3 runs to 14 residues. Germline lookup yields CDR1 SQVTM and CDR2 ANQGSEA. Trimming took 6 bases from V and 0 from J, leaving 14 bases between them. CDR3 DNA: TGCAGCGTAGACACCGGGACATTGAACACTGAAGCTTTCTTT. Translation: CSVDTGTLNTEAFF.

The chain is built from TRBV28 and TRBJ2-7, with 9 bases fitting TRBD2. The CDR3 extends over 16 amino acids. The germline gives CDR1 MDHEN, CDR2 SYDVKM. The V segment lost 6 bases and the J segment 3 bases; nucleotides outside the gene matches: 12. This chain's CDR3 is CASRDTLGLAIYEQYF. The CDR3 DNA sequence: TGTGCCAGCAGGGACACTTTAGGACTAGCGATCTACGAGCAGTACTTC.

The table lists this clonotype with a few counts. The V gene is TRBV11-2, the J gene TRBJ2-7; D is possibly TRBD1 or TRBD2 (6 bases each). This CDR3 region has 15 residues. Germline V CDR1 and CDR2: SGHAT, FQNNGV. The germline V and J ends were trimmed by 5 bases and 3 bases, with 17 bases remaining between them. In DNA form, the CDR3 reads TGTGCCAGCAGCCTAGGAGGGGGACGGAACTACGAGCAGTACTTC. This codes for CASSLGGGRNYEQYF.

The chain uses TRBV5-1 and TRBJ2-1; tentatively, D is TRBD2 (6 bases). Between the trimmed V and J ends, which lost 3 bases and 7 bases, there was a span of 14 bases. CDR1 and CDR2 (germline): SGHRS, YFSETQ. This CDR3 contains 14 residues. DNA for the CDR3: TGCGCCAGCAGCTGGAGCGGGCCCCAGAATGAGCAGTTCTTC. Translating it yields CASSWSGPQNEQFF.

This clonotype was found a few times. V is TRBV18 and J is TRBJ1-2; the D gene is possibly TRBD1 (6 bases). V was clipped by 3 bases and J by 2 bases, with 13 bases between them. The CDR3 runs 15 residues. CDR1 KGHSH and CDR2 LQKENI come from the germline V gene. CDR3 coding DNA: TGTGCCAGCTCACCGTCAGGGGCGTCGAACTATGGCTACACCTTC. As protein: CASSPSGASNYGYTF.

This clonotype was picked up a small number of times. The chain carries TRBV5-1 and TRBJ1-3; no reliable D call. The germline gives CDR1 SGHRS, CDR2 YFSETQ. V was shortened by 3 bases and J by 3 bases, with 13 bases between the two germline ends. The CDR3 contains 15 residues. The CDR3 sequence is CASSSAGSDGNTIYF. The CDR3 region has the DNA TGCGCCAGCAGCTCAGCGGGGAGTGATGGAAACACCATATATTTT.

This clonotype was counted a few times. The chain recombines TRBV7-2 with TRBJ1-5; a weak D match, TRBD1 (6 bases). The CDR3 is made up of 16 amino acids. Germline V gene sequence: CDR1 SGHTA, CDR2 FQGNSA. Trimming stripped 5 bases from V and 0 bases from J, with 14 bases between. The CDR3 coding sequence is TGTGCCAGCAGCCCCACCGGGGGCTATAGCAATCAGCCCCAGCATTTT. This encodes CASSPTGGYSNQPQHF.

The chain links TRBV5-1 to TRBJ2-3; D may be TRBD1 or TRBD2 (5 bases each). CDR3 length equals 15 residues. Germline CDR1 and CDR2: SGHRS and YFSETQ. Trimming left V 4 bases short and J 5 bases short, with 17 bases between. CDR3 loop: CASSLRDRHLDTQYF. The CDR3 coding sequence is TGCGCCAGCAGCCTCCGGGACCGCCATCTAGATACGCAGTATTTT.

This clonotype was found a few times. The chain has TRBV5-1 and TRBJ2-3; weak D call: TRBD2 (5 bases). Germline CDR1 is SGHRS and CDR2 is YFSETQ. The CDR3 runs to 14 residues. V lost 7 bases to trimming and J lost 0 bases, with 12 bases between them. CDR3 residues: CASRWESSTDTQYF. CDR3 DNA: TGCGCCAGCCGTTGGGAGTCAAGCACAGATACGCAGTATTTT.

This chain connects TRBV4-3 to TRBJ2-7; no definite D call. Looked up from germline, CDR1 is LGHNA and CDR2 is YSLEER. The CDR3 has 15 residues. V gave up 0 bases and J gave up 3 bases, with 12 bases separating them. Here the CDR3 reads CASSQDATPGYEQYF. For the CDR3, the DNA is TGCGCCAGCAGCCAAGATGCAACGCCCGGCTACGAGCAGTACTTC.

The rearrangement uses TRBV5-1 and TRBJ2-3; D is ambiguous. V gave up 0 bases and J gave up 6 bases, with 5 bases separating them. The germline CDR1 and CDR2 sequences are SGHRS and YFSETQ. CDR3 length: 12 amino acids. CDR3 in amino acids: CASSLESDTQYF. CDR3 sequence (DNA): TGCGCCAGCAGCTTGGAGTCGGATACGCAGTATTTT.

The rearrangement uses TRBV21-1 and TRBJ2-7; the D call of TRBD1 is as the table states it, not checked on the DNA. TRBV21-1 counts as a pseudogene. The CDR3 is made up of 13 amino acids. The CDR3 sequence is CASGTGQAYEQYF. In nucleotides, the CDR3 is TGTGCCAGCGGGACAGGCCAAGCCTACGAGCAGTACTTC.

This clonotype was seen only a few times. As DNA, the CDR3 is TGTGCCAGTGGGGGGGACACAGATACGCAGTATTTT. Translation gives CASGGDTDTQYF. This chain connects TRBV19 to TRBJ2-3; 7 nucleotides agree with TRBD2. The trim removed 8 bases at V and 2 bases at J, leaving 1 base unmatched. Germline assignment: CDR1 LNHDA and CDR2 SQIVND (reference sequence). This CDR3 has 12 amino acids. Supplemented by reference TRBV19 and TRBJ2-3, the full variable domain reads DGGITQSPKYLFRKEGQNVTLSCEQNLNHDAMYWYRQDPGQGLRLIYYSQIVNDFQKGDIAEGYSVSREKKESFPLTVTSAQKNPTAFYLCASGGDTDTQYFGPGTRLTVL.

CDR3 nucleotide sequence: TGTGCCAGCAGCCCCGGGACAGGGGGCAAAGAGACCCAGTACTTC. Protein: CASSPGTGGKETQYF. The chain uses TRBV7-6 and TRBJ2-5; 12 positions agree with TRBD1. From germline, CDR1 is SGHVS and CDR2 FNYEAQ. Trimming took 5 bases from V and 3 from J; bases not matched to a gene: 4. The CDR3 has 15 residues.

There are a few counts of this clonotype. V gene TRBV11-2 combines with J gene TRBJ2-2; D is undetermined. Trimming left V 5 bases short and J 4 bases short, with 11 bases between. The germline gives CDR1 SGHAT, CDR2 FQNNGV. The CDR3 length is 14 residues. Here the CDR3 DNA reads TGTGCCAGCAGCGACCTCTTGACCACCGGGGAGCTGTTTTTT. Residues: CASSDLLTTGELFF. The full variable domain, with the rest looked up from reference TRBV11-2 and TRBJ2-2, is EAGVAQSPRYKIIEKRQSVAFWCNPISGHATLYWYQQILGQGPKLLIQFQNNGVVDDSQLPKDRFSAERLKGVDSTLKIQPAKLEDSAVYLCASSDLLTTGELFFGEGSRLTVL.

This clonotype was counted only a few times. V and J are TRBV7-2 and TRBJ2-7, with D perhaps TRBD2 (5 bases). The germline gives CDR1 SGHTA, CDR2 FQGNSA. The length of the CDR3 is 16 residues. V was pared by 1 base and J by 3 bases, with 16 bases between. CDR3 nucleotides: TGTGCCAGCAGCTTAGGTATGATCCAGAGCGGCTACGAGCAGTACTTC. Its protein product is CASSLGMIQSGYEQYF.

This clonotype was detected a few times. J is TRBJ2-3 and V is TRBV7-9; 10 nucleotides agree with TRBD2. V shed 5 bases, J shed 5 bases, and the junction held 7 bases outside the gene matches. Germline V gene sequence: CDR1 SEHNR, CDR2 FQNEAQ (reference sequence). The CDR3 is made up of 15 amino acids. This CDR3 reads CASSPGTSVRDTQYF. In DNA form, the CDR3 reads TGTGCCAGCAGCCCCGGGACTAGCGTCCGAGATACGCAGTATTTT.

This clonotype has only a few counts. The chain has TRBV5-1 and TRBJ2-1; D unclear. Germline CDR1 SGHRS, CDR2 YFSETQ. With 3 bases removed from V and 0 bases from J, the gap between germline ends came to 7 bases. This CDR3 is 14 amino acids long. The CDR3 spells CASSSDASYNEQFF. The CDR3 DNA reads TGCGCCAGCAGCTCTGACGCCTCCTACAATGAGCAGTTCTTC.

J is TRBJ1-1 and V is TRBV20-1, with D possibly being TRBD1 (6 bases). The CDR3 has 12 amino acids. V shed 4 bases and J shed 4 bases, with 10 bases lying between them. Germline V gives CDR1 DFQATT, CDR2 SNEGSKA (reference sequence). CDR3 region: CSAKKGGTEAFF. In nucleotides, the CDR3 is TGCAGTGCTAAAAAGGGGGGCACTGAAGCTTTCTTT.

The chain carries TRBV18 and TRBJ2-3; the D gene is possibly TRBD2 (6 bases). V was clipped by 4 bases and J by 5 bases, with 13 bases between them. Germline values: CDR1 KGHSH, CDR2 LQKENI. This CDR3 has 14 amino acids. This chain's CDR3 is CASSRREMKDTQYF. DNA for the CDR3: TGTGCCAGCTCACGACGGGAGATGAAAGATACGCAGTATTTT.

This chain connects TRBV9 to TRBJ2-5; 8 bases agree with TRBD2. Trimming took 3 bases from V and 4 from J; bases not matched to a gene: 8. This CDR3 spans 15 amino acids. The germline V gene encodes CDR1 SGDLS and CDR2 YYNGEE. The CDR3 spells CASSARGGIGETQYF. DNA of the CDR3: TGTGCCAGCAGCGCCCGGGGGGGGATTGGAGAGACCCAGTACTTC. Using reference TRBV9 and TRBJ2-5 for the parts outside the CDR3, the full variable domain is DSGVTQTPKHLITATGQRVTLRCSPRSGDLSVYWYQQSLDQGLQFLIQYYNGEERAKGNILERFSAQQFPDLHSELNLSSLELGDSALYFCASSARGGIGETQYFGPGTRLLVL.

This clonotype appeared a few times. In nucleotides, the CDR3 is TGCAGTGCTATGGACAGGGGGTCCGCTCTACTCGAGCAGTACTTC. It is translated as CSAMDRGSALLEQYF. The chain has TRBV20-1 and TRBJ2-7; 10 bases agree with TRBD1. Looked up from germline, CDR1 is DFQATT and CDR2 is SNEGSKA (reference sequence). After removal of 4 bases from V and 6 bases from J, the junction contained 12 bases not matched to a gene. The CDR3 has 15 amino acids.